The present T cell receptor (beta chain) was sequenced within a study of cytomegalovirus exposure and HLA in healthy donors. Looking at the study overall: Ancestry clustering placed roughly 86% of more than 350 genotyped donors in the Caucasian-associated cluster. Findings of the study overall: A later analysis showed HLA-associated TCR beta chains outstripping equally common others in clonal expansion. The listing of 160 or so TCR beta chains classed them as cytomegalovirus-associated. An ancestry cluster, one associated with Asian ancestry, reportedly showed fewer N-insertions than the approximately 670-donor mean in a later analysis.

With 60 Vbeta and 13 Jbeta primers, the PCR was carried out. Data came from immunoSEQ multiplex PCR; TCRdb stores just in-frame clones and leaves some out. The sample consists of over 100,000 clones, around 64% of them appearing once. Germline V lookup: CDR1 KGHSH, CDR2 LQKENI. Trimming at V came to 3 bases and at J to 3 bases, leaving 10 bases not matched to a gene. The CDR3 consists of 17 residues. As for this clone: What it binds is unknown.

The chain links TRBV18 to TRBJ2-7, with TRBD1 matching 11 bases. The sequence was obtained from a woman aged 30 to 39 in good health and CMV-seronegative. The specimen sequenced was PBMCs. DNA of the CDR3: TGTGCCAGCTCACCTCGGATTGGACAGGGGGCTAACTACGAGCAGTACTTC. Its protein is CASSPRIGQGANYEQYF.